The 26 T cell receptor beta chains presented below share a single source sample, sequenced in a study of long-term antiretroviral therapy in people with HIV. Run at survey level, the immunoSEQ assay was version v3.0. Sequencing was performed with immunoSEQ multiplex PCR; in TCRdb, only in-frame clones are kept and a portion is missing. The sample records about 21,000 clones, roughly 85% being singletons. The sample was unsorted PBMCs, taken at the start of antiretroviral therapy. These TCRs come from a man aged 45-60 years with HIV.

The chain couples TRBV5-1 to TRBJ2-3; perhaps TRBD1 as D (6 bases). CDR3 length: 19 residues. The V and J ends lost 4 bases and 4 bases respectively, with 28 bases between them. CDR1 is SGHRS and CDR2 is YFSETQ in the germline V gene. Written as DNA, the CDR3 is TGCGCCAGCAGCCGGAGACACGCCCCGGGACAAAGAGTCGCAGATACGCAGTATTTT. Encoded protein: CASSRRHAPGQRVADTQYF.

The rearrangement joins TRBV5-8 to TRBJ1-4, with D hard to call. The CDR3 has 15 residues. Germline V gene sequence: CDR1 SGHTS, CDR2 YDEGEE. V gave up 4 bases and J gave up 6 bases, with 16 bases separating them. The CDR3 sequence: CASSPGEGVHEKLFF. Written as DNA, the CDR3 is TGTGCCAGCAGCCCCGGGGAGGGCGTACATGAAAAACTGTTTTTT.

The chain joins TRBV27 to TRBJ2-7; possibly TRBD2 for D (5 bases). Germline V CDR1 and CDR2: MNHEY, SMNVEV (reference sequence). CDR3 length: 14 residues. V lost 2 bases and J lost 1, with 9 bases in between. The CDR3 reads CASSLAGISYEQYF. CDR3 bases: TGTGCCAGCAGTTTAGCGGGTATATCCTACGAGCAGTACTTC.

This clone has a handful of counts. The CDR3, as DNA: TGTGCCAGTAGTCGCCCGGACAGGGGAAGACAGCCCCAGCATTTT. This translates into CASSRPDRGRQPQHF. J is TRBJ1-5 and V is TRBV19; 9 bases map to TRBD1. V trimming: 5 bases; J trimming: 7 bases; junction bases outside the gene matches: 9. The CDR3 sequence is 15 residues long. Germline V CDR1 and CDR2: LNHDA, SQIVND (reference sequence).

The chain has TRBV5-4 and TRBJ2-1; D perhaps matches TRBD1 (5 bases). The CDR3 length is 14 residues. The ends were cut back, 4 bases at V and 7 bases at J, with 15 bases in the middle. Germline values: CDR1 SGHNT, CDR2 YYREEE (reference sequence). Written as DNA, the CDR3 is TGTGCCAGCAGCGACCAATGGCCAGGGAATGAGCAGTTCTTC. It translates to CASSDQWPGNEQFF. Together with reference TRBV5-4 and TRBJ2-1, the CDR3 gives the full variable domain: ETGVTQSPTHLIKTRGQQVTLRCSSQSGHNTVSWYQQALGQGPQFIFQYYREEENGRGNFPPRFSGLQFPNYSSELNVNALELDDSALYLCASSDQWPGNEQFFGPGTRLTVL.

The V call is TRBV6-6, the J call TRBJ1-5; D remains unclear. Trimming left V 2 bases short and J 7 bases short, with 12 bases between. Germline V lookup: CDR1 MNHNY, CDR2 SVGAGI (reference sequence). The CDR3 runs 14 residues. Written as DNA, the CDR3 is TGTGCCAGCAGTTACAGTGATCGTCGACAGCCCCAGCATTTT. It translates to CASSYSDRRQPQHF.

The chain carries TRBV4-1 and TRBJ1-1; D perhaps matches TRBD1 (5 bases). Trimming stripped 4 bases from V and 1 base from J, with 13 bases between. The CDR3 is 15 residues long. Germline loops: CDR1 MGHRA, CDR2 YSYEKL. The CDR3 is CASSPPGRRNTEAFF. CDR3 bases: TGCGCCAGCAGCCCACCGGGACGGAGGAACACTGAAGCTTTCTTT.

The chain joins TRBV4-2 to TRBJ2-2; 9 positions agree with TRBD2. V lost 3 bases to trimming and J lost 7 bases; unmatched junction nucleotides: 6. The CDR3 is made up of 15 amino acids. Germline assignment: CDR1 LGHNA and CDR2 YNFKEQ. CDR3 sequence reads: CASSQAGTSIGELFF. The CDR3 DNA reads as TGTGCCAGCAGCCAGGCCGGGACTAGCATCGGGGAGCTGTTTTTT.

This chain connects TRBV7-8 to TRBJ1-2; 7 bases line up with TRBD1. Germline assignment: CDR1 SGHVS and CDR2 FQNEAQ. Unmatched junction bases numbered 5, after V lost 2 bases and J lost 2 bases. The CDR3 is 15 residues long. In DNA form, the CDR3 reads TGTGCCAGCAGCTTAATAGGGGGCCAGAACTATGGCTACACCTTC. It codes for CASSLIGGQNYGYTF. Looking up the rest from reference TRBV7-8 and TRBJ1-2 gives the full variable domain: GAGVSQSPRYKVAKRGQDVALRCDPISGHVSLFWYQQALGQGPEFLTYFQNEAQLDKSGLPSDRFFAERPEGSVSTLKIQRTQQEDSAVYLCASSLIGGQNYGYTFGSGTRLTVV.

This chain links TRBV27 with TRBJ2-2, with D unclear. CDR1 and CDR2 (germline): MNHEY, SMNVEV (reference sequence). V was pared by 6 bases and J by 4 bases, with 3 bases between. The CDR3 has 11 amino acids. Here the CDR3 DNA reads TGTGCCAGCAGAACCACCGGGGAGCTGTTTTTT. The encoded protein is CASRTTGELFF.

The rearrangement links TRBV6-5 to TRBJ1-1; D not resolved. The V gene lost 5 bases and the J gene lost 5 bases, with 9 bases spanning the gap. This CDR3 spans 12 amino acids. CDR1 MNHEY and CDR2 SVGAGI come from the germline V gene. CDR3 in DNA: TGTGCCAGCAGTCCCCCCGGAACTGAAGCTTTCTTT. It encodes CASSPPGTEAFF.

The chain has TRBV28 and TRBJ1-6; 8 bases line up with TRBD1. The CDR3 is 14 residues long. Trimming at V came to 6 bases and at J to 9 bases, leaving 7 bases not matched to a gene. Germline CDR1 reads MDHEN; CDR2 reads SYDVKM. The CDR3 here is CASSLTGEGSPLHF. The CDR3 DNA sequence: TGTGCCAGCAGCCTGACAGGGGAGGGTTCACCCCTCCACTTT.

The CDR3 loop reads CASSAAGDTQYF. In DNA, the CDR3 is TGCGCCAGCAGCGCGGCGGGAGATACGCAGTATTTT. This chain uses TRBV5-1 with TRBJ2-3; tentatively, D is TRBD2 (5 bases). The germline V gene encodes CDR1 SGHRS and CDR2 YFSETQ. With 4 bases removed from V and 5 bases from J, the gap between germline ends came to 8 bases. The CDR3 is 12 amino acids.

The chain is built from TRBV7-9 and TRBJ1-5, with D perhaps TRBD1 (5 bases). In germline, CDR1 is SEHNR, CDR2 FQNEAQ (reference sequence). V was cut by 4 bases and J by 2 bases, with 12 bases left in between. This CDR3 has 15 amino acids. The chain's CDR3 is CASSSGRLGNQPQHF. In nucleotides, the CDR3 is TGTGCCAGCAGCTCGGGGCGTCTTGGCAATCAGCCCCAGCATTTT.

The genes are TRBV4-3 and TRBJ1-5; D not certain. The germline V and J ends were trimmed by 0 bases and 7 bases, with 7 bases remaining between them. Per germline, CDR1 LGHNA and CDR2 YSLEER. The CDR3 is made up of 13 amino acids. CDR3 coding DNA: TGCGCCAGCAGCCAAGATCGTTTACAGCCCCAGCATTTT. It is translated as CASSQDRLQPQHF.

This clone has just a few counts. The chain recombines TRBV7-9 with TRBJ2-7; possibly TRBD1 for D (7 bases). The germline V and J ends were trimmed by 6 bases and 2 bases, with 11 bases remaining between them. CDR1 is SEHNR, CDR2 FQNEAQ, per germline (reference sequence). The CDR3 extends over 13 amino acids. The CDR3 region has the DNA TGTGCCAGCAGGGCGGGACAGCCCTACGAGCAGTACTTC. Its protein product is CASRAGQPYEQYF.

The gene calls are TRBV6-5 and TRBJ2-7; D is perhaps TRBD1 or TRBD2 (5 bases each). This CDR3 comprises 12 residues. The V end was cut by 0 bases, the J end by 5 bases, with 5 bases between. Per germline, CDR1 MNHEY and CDR2 SVGAGI. DNA of the CDR3: TGTGCCAGCAGTTACTCGGGGGACGAGCAGTACTTC. Protein sequence: CASSYSGDEQYF.

The J gene is TRBJ1-5, the V gene TRBV2; D gene uncertain. This CDR3 contains 13 residues. Trimming left V 2 bases short and J 7 bases short, with 9 bases between. CDR1 SNHLY and CDR2 FYNNEI come from the germline V gene. The CDR3, as DNA: TGTGCCAGCAGTGAAAAGGGAGAACAGCCCCAGCATTTT. Translating it yields CASSEKGEQPQHF.

This clone was counted once. The V gene is TRBV6-6, the J gene TRBJ1-5, with 8 positions matching TRBD1. This CDR3 is 16 amino acids long. V trimming: 7 bases; J trimming: 5 bases; junction bases outside the gene matches: 13. Per germline, CDR1 MNHNY and CDR2 SVGAGI (reference sequence). CDR3 nucleotides: TGTGCCAGCATTGCCCGCGGGGGACAGGTGGATCAGCCCCAGCATTTT. It specifies CASIARGGQVDQPQHF.

The V and J genes are TRBV18 and TRBJ2-3, with D possibly TRBD1 on 7 matching bases. The V gene's germline CDR1 is KGHSH and CDR2 LQKENI. The CDR3 length is 15 residues. Trimming pared 6 bases from V and 4 bases from J, leaving 17 bases between. CDR3 sequence (DNA): TGTGCCAGCTCGGGGGGACAGAGCGGGCCAGATACGCAGTATTTT. This gives the protein CASSGGQSGPDTQYF.

This clone is a singleton in its sample. The chain recombines TRBV6-5 with TRBJ2-7; D perhaps matches TRBD1 (6 bases). The CDR3 sequence is 14 residues long. V lost 5 bases, J lost 3 bases, and 14 bases lay in between. The germline CDR1 and CDR2 sequences are MNHEY and SVGAGI. The CDR3: CASSNTGTSYEQYF. CDR3 in DNA: TGTGCCAGCAGTAATACCGGGACAAGCTACGAGCAGTACTTC.

The rearrangement links TRBV18 to TRBJ2-4; no clear D gene. Trimming pared 1 base from V and 7 bases from J, leaving 14 bases between. The CDR3 extends over 15 amino acids. The V gene's germline CDR1 is KGHSH and CDR2 LQKENI. The CDR3: CASSPQTAPRNIQYF. The CDR3 bases are TGTGCCAGCTCACCACAAACGGCCCCAAGGAACATTCAGTACTTC.

The chain combines TRBV7-2 with TRBJ2-7; D gene ambiguous. Trimming took off 2 bases at V and 6 bases at J, with 8 bases between the two ends. The length of the CDR3 is 12 residues. Germline CDR1 and CDR2: SGHTA and FQGNSA. CDR3 in DNA: TGTGCCAGCAGCTTATACGGTAGCGAGCAGTACTTC. This sequence encodes CASSLYGSEQYF. The whole variable domain, remainder taken from reference TRBV7-2 and TRBJ2-7, is GAGVSQSPSNKVTEKGKDVELRCDPISGHTALYWYRQSLGQGLEFLIYFQGNSAPDKSGLPSDRFSAERTGGSVSTLTIQRTQQEDSAVYLCASSLYGSEQYFGPGTRLTVT.

This sequence joins TRBV6-5 and TRBJ1-1, with unresolved D. Germline V gives CDR1 MNHEY, CDR2 SVGAGI. The germline V and J ends were trimmed by 8 bases and 0 bases, with 10 bases remaining between them. CDR3 length equals 13 residues. In DNA, the CDR3 is TGTGCCAGCTGGCGGGCCATGAACACTGAAGCTTTCTTT. Translating gives CASWRAMNTEAFF.

The chain is built from TRBV5-6 and TRBJ2-1; possible D gene TRBD1, 6 bases. CDR3 length: 13 residues. V was pared by 6 bases and J by 7 bases, with 14 bases between. The germline V gene encodes CDR1 SGHDT and CDR2 YYEEEE. CDR3 region: CASNLGAWNEQFF. The CDR3 region has the DNA TGTGCCAGCAATCTGGGGGCATGGAATGAGCAGTTCTTC.

This clone was counted once. The J gene is TRBJ2-1, the V gene TRBV19, with 7 bases lining up with TRBD2. The V and J ends lost 11 bases and 2 bases, in that order; junction bases with no gene match: 6. Germline CDR1 and CDR2: LNHDA and SQIVND (reference sequence). The CDR3 loop spans 13 amino acids. CDR3 sequence: CASCGGTYNEQFF. CDR3 sequence (DNA): TGTGCCTCGTGCGGGGGTACCTACAATGAGCAGTTCTTC.